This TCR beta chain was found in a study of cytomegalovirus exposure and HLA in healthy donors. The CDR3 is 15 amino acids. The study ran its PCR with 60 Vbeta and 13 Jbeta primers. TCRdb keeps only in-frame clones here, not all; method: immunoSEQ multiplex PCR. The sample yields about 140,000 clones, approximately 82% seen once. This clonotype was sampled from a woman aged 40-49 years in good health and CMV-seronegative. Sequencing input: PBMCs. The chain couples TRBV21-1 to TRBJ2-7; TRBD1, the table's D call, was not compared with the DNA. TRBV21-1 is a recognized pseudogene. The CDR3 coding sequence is TGTGCCAGCAGCAAACCGGGACAGGGGACCTACGAGCAGTACTTC. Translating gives CASSKPGQGTYEQYF.